The 15 T cell receptor beta chains presented below share a single source sample, sequenced in a study of T cells after posttransplantation cyclophosphamide. Repertoires were generated with immunoSEQ multiplex PCR, while TCRdb's copy carries only in-frame clones and drops some. In the table there are about 52,000 clones, 94% of which are singletons. The material sequenced was PBMCs. All receptors derive from a woman under 40 in good health and a related stem cell transplant donor.

The gene calls are TRBV4-1 and TRBJ1-2; 7 bases are shared with TRBD1. The CDR3 is made up of 16 amino acids. In germline, CDR1 is MGHRA, CDR2 YSYEKL. The J segment lost 8 bases and the V segment lost 1 base, leaving 13 bases of the junction unmatched. The CDR3 spells CASSQAPGQRRTGYTF. The CDR3 bases are TGCGCCAGCAGCCAAGCTCCGGGACAGCGACGAACGGGCTACACCTTC.

This rearrangement joins TRBV19 to TRBJ1-2; TRBD1 agrees at 10 bases. CDR1 and CDR2 (germline): LNHDA, SQIVND (reference sequence). This CDR3 contains 15 residues. Unmatched junction bases numbered 2, after V lost 0 bases and J lost 4 bases. The DNA of the CDR3 is TGTGCCAGTAGTATAGACCGGGACAGGGGCTATGGCTACACCTTC. This encodes CASSIDRDRGYGYTF.

The chain couples TRBV4-3 to TRBJ2-1, with D perhaps matching TRBD1 (6 bases). With 1 base removed from V and 6 bases from J, the gap between germline ends came to 13 bases. Germline-derived CDR1 and CDR2 are LGHNA and YSLEER. This CDR3 comprises 15 residues. The CDR3 bases are TGCGCCAGCAGCCAAGCACAGGGTGCCTCCAATGAGCAGTTCTTC. This translates into CASSQAQGASNEQFF.

This clone showed up just once. The rearrangement joins TRBV5-5 to TRBJ2-1; 8 positions agree with TRBD1. Germline CDR1 is SGHKS and CDR2 is YYEKEE (reference sequence). The junction had 17 bases not matched to a gene; V was cut back by 5 bases and J by 7 bases. The CDR3 runs to 17 residues. The CDR3 region has the DNA TGTGCCAGCAGTCTACTACCTCGACAGGGGCTAGGGAATGAGCAGTTCTTC. Its protein product is CASSLLPRQGLGNEQFF.

Written as DNA, the CDR3 is TGTGCCAGCTGCGACAGGGGTGTCGGCTACACCTTC. Translating it yields CASCDRGVGYTF. The chain couples TRBV6-5 to TRBJ1-2; 8 bases match TRBD1. V lost 8 bases to trimming and J lost 8 bases; unmatched junction nucleotides: 7. CDR3 length: 12 residues. Germline V gives CDR1 MNHEY, CDR2 SVGAGI.

The chain couples TRBV5-1 to TRBJ2-7; 7 nucleotides match TRBD1. This CDR3 has 15 residues. J lost 5 bases, V lost 2 bases, and 10 bases had no gene match. From germline, CDR1 is SGHRS and CDR2 YFSETQ. CDR3 sequence reads: CASSLTIGQANEQYF. The CDR3 DNA is TGCGCCAGCAGCTTAACCATTGGACAGGCCAACGAGCAGTACTTC.

The chain couples TRBV27 to TRBJ2-7, with 13 bases lining up with TRBD2. V dropped 5 bases and J dropped 5; count of bases not matched to a gene: 6. CDR1 is MNHEY and CDR2 is SMNVEV in the germline V gene (reference sequence). The CDR3 has 15 amino acids. The CDR3 DNA reads TGTGCCAGCAGTACCGGACTAGCGGGGGCCCACGAGCAGTACTTC. It encodes CASSTGLAGAHEQYF.

The CDR3 is CASSLGGGSYNEQFF. CDR3 DNA sequence: TGTGCCAGCAGCTTAGGGGGGGGATCCTACAATGAGCAGTTCTTC. V is TRBV11-2 and J is TRBJ2-1, with 7 bases aligning to TRBD2. The CDR3 consists of 15 residues. The V and J ends lost 1 base and 1 base, in that order; junction bases with no gene match: 1. CDR1 and CDR2 from the germline V gene are SGHAT and FQNNGV.

V and J are TRBV2 and TRBJ1-3; the D is unclear. Trimming took 7 bases from V and 4 from J, leaving 17 bases between them. Per the germline V gene, CDR1 is SNHLY and CDR2 is FYNNEI. The CDR3 extends over 15 amino acids. The CDR3 DNA sequence: TGTGCCAGCACGGTTCGTGCCACGAGGGGAAACACCATATATTTT. It yields the protein CASTVRATRGNTIYF.

This chain connects TRBV19 to TRBJ2-1; D may be TRBD2 (6 bases). From germline, CDR1 is LNHDA and CDR2 SQIVND (reference sequence). This CDR3 contains 17 residues. V lost 2 bases, J lost 7 bases, and 21 bases lay in between. The CDR3 is CASSIREGPSGENEQFF. CDR3 in DNA: TGTGCCAGTAGTATAAGAGAAGGACCCTCGGGGGAGAATGAGCAGTTCTTC.

The chain has TRBV5-1 and TRBJ1-2; 9 bases are shared with TRBD1. J was trimmed by 2 bases and V by 0 bases; bases with no gene match: 14. This CDR3 has 19 residues. Germline CDR1 SGHRS, CDR2 YFSETQ. The CDR3 sequence: CASSLGGGTGMIWNYGYTF. CDR3 bases: TGCGCCAGCAGCTTGGGAGGGGGGACAGGGATGATTTGGAACTATGGCTACACCTTC.

V is TRBV7-2 and J is TRBJ1-1; maybe TRBD1 (6 bases). In germline, CDR1 is SGHTA, CDR2 FQGNSA. The V end was cut by 3 bases, the J end by 9 bases, with 17 bases between. This CDR3 region has 14 residues. This chain's CDR3 is CASSFNRATRKAFF. The CDR3 DNA reads as TGTGCCAGCAGCTTTAACAGGGCTACTAGGAAAGCTTTCTTT.

The rearrangement joins TRBV7-9 to TRBJ2-7; TRBD1 agrees at 8 bases. The CDR3 has 14 amino acids. The V gene's germline CDR1 is SEHNR and CDR2 FQNEAQ (reference sequence). The junction had 3 bases not matched to a gene; V was cut back by 2 bases and J by 3 bases. The CDR3 DNA sequence: TGTGCCAGCAGCTTAAGACAGGGGAGCTACGAGCAGTACTTC. Amino acids: CASSLRQGSYEQYF. Looking up the rest from reference TRBV7-9 and TRBJ2-7 gives the full variable domain: DTGVSQNPRHKITKRGQNVTFRCDPISEHNRLYWYRQTLGQGPEFLTYFQNEAQLEKSRLLSDRFSAERPKGSFSTLEIQRTEQGDSAMYLCASSLRQGSYEQYFGPGTRLTVT.

This rearrangement joins TRBV19 to TRBJ1-1, with D maybe TRBD1 (5 bases). Trimming shortened V by 6 bases and J by 0 bases, and 11 bases separated the two germline ends. The CDR3 extends over 14 amino acids. Germline V gives CDR1 LNHDA, CDR2 SQIVND (reference sequence). CDR3 sequence reads: CASRPRAMNTEAFF. The CDR3 nucleotides read TGTGCCAGTAGACCCAGGGCGATGAACACTGAAGCTTTCTTT.

V usage is TRBV6-1 and J usage is TRBJ1-4, with 9 bases matching TRBD1. J gave up 6 bases and V 6 bases, and 5 bases lay outside the gene matches. The CDR3 runs to 14 residues. Per the germline V gene, CDR1 is MNHNS and CDR2 is SASEGT. DNA of the CDR3: TGTGCCAGCAGGTTGGACAGGGGTTATGAAAAACTGTTTTTT. It specifies CASRLDRGYEKLFF.